This T cell receptor (beta chain) was sequenced for a study of response to subunit inactivated influenza vaccine. Study results and caveats: With each seasonal influenza vaccination, the authors suggested, few new T cells are recruited.

TCRdb ran MiXCR on the RT-PCR reads and lists one entry per CDR3 protein. The sample contains 800,000 to 1,000,000 distinct CDR3 sequences, 20% to 25% of which appear only once. On this clonotype itself: The antigen is unknown.

Germline values: CDR1 LNHDA, CDR2 SQIVND (reference sequence). CDR3 length equals 14 residues. Trimming removed 3 bases at V and 6 bases at J, with 13 bases between. This chain joins TRBV19 and TRBJ2-3; D perhaps matches TRBD2 (6 bases). The sequence came from a man between 45 and 60 years old who received an inactivated influenza vaccine. This specimen consisted of PBMCs from blood, obtained 4 to 6 days after vaccination. DNA of the CDR3: TGTGCCAGTAGTATTCAAGGCGGGGTTGATACGCAGTATTTT. Its translation: CASSIQGGVDTQYF.